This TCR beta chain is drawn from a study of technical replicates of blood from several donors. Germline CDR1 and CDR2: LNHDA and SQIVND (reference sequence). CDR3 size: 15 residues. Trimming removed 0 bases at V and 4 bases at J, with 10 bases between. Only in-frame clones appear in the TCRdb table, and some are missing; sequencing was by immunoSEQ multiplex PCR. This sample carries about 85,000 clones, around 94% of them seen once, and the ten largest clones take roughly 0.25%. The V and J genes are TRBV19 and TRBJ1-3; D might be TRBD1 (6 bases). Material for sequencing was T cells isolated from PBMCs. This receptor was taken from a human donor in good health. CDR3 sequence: CASSIDGQLGNTIYF. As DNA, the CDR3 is TGTGCCAGTAGTATAGATGGACAGTTAGGAAACACCATATATTTT.